The present T cell receptor beta chain was sequenced within a study of T cell responses to AZD1222 COVID-19 vaccine. Across the whole study: Some second doses came at about 4 weeks and others at about 12 weeks; these were pooled. Overall study results and limits: Spike-specific TCRs gained breadth and depth after people received two AZD1222 doses. The span of vaccine-associated CD4 TCRs extended across spike, with dominance at 160-218 and 743-854. There were mostly white British donors and more females than males, and clonal diversity was possibly underestimated.

The protocol was immunoSEQ multiplex PCR, while the TCRdb copy is restricted to in-frame clones and leaves out a portion. Here the sample spans 150,000 to 200,000 clones, 80% to 90% being singletons. The germline V gene has CDR1 ENHRY and CDR2 SYGVKD. The CDR3 has 15 amino acids. J was trimmed by 4 bases and V by 6 bases; bases with no gene match: 10. To note about this clone: Its antigen is unknown.

The rearrangement links TRBV10-3 to TRBJ2-3, with TRBD1 matching 7 bases. The sequence was obtained from an adult in good health. This material consisted of peripheral blood, taken on day 0 of AZD1222 vaccination. The CDR3 DNA reads TGTGCCATCAGAGAGGGGGCTAGGAGCGCAGATACGCAGTATTTT. Encoded protein: CAIREGARSADTQYF.